This T cell receptor beta chain was found in a study of OX40 agonist ivuxolimab in advanced cancers. Study summary: All patients had ivuxolimab intravenously every 2 weeks at 0.01 to 10 mg/kg. Age averaged 60 years (range 23 to 79), and 82.7% were male. Study results and limitations: Expanded peripheral T-cell antigen specificity went undetermined.

Comments on this clone: Its antigen remains unidentified.

The assay was immunoSEQ multiplex PCR, and TCRdb's table has in-frame clones only and misses some. The data show about 47,000 clones, around 80% seen once. The CDR3 sequence is 13 residues long. Germline-derived CDR1 and CDR2 are MNHEY and SVGAGI. The V end lost 6 bases, the J end lost 5 bases, and 13 bases lay between the germline ends. The sequencing used CD4+ or CD8+ T cells sorted from blood, collected in a trial of the OX40 agonist ivuxolimab. The rearrangement joins TRBV6-5 to TRBJ2-5, with D tentatively TRBD1 (6 bases). This clonotype originated in an adult with an advanced solid tumor such as melanoma, head and neck, liver or kidney cancer. The CDR3 nucleotides are TGTGCCAGCAGCCTAGGGGGTCGGGAGACCCAGTACTTC. It translates to CASSLGGRETQYF.